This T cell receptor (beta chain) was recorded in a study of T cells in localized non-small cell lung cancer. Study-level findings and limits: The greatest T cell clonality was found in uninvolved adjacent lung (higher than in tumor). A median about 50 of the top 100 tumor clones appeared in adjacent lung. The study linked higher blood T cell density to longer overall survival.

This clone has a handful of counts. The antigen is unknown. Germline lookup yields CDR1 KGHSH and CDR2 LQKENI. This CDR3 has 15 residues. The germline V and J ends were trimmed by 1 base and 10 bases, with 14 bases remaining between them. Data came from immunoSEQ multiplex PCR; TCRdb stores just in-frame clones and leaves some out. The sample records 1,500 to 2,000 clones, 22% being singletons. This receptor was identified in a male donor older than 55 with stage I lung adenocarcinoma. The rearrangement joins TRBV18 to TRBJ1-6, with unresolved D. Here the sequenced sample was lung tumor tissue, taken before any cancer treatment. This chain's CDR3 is CASSPRQDRRSPLHF. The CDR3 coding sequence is TGTGCCAGCTCACCACGGCAGGACCGTCGGTCACCCCTCCACTTT. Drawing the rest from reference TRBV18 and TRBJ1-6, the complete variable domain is NAGVMQNPRHLVRRRGQEARLRCSPMKGHSHVYWYRQLPEEGLKFMVYLQKENIIDESGMPKERFSAEFPKEGPSILRIQQVVRGDSAAYFCASSPRQDRRSPLHFGNGTRLTVT.